A single sample is the source of the 28 T cell receptor beta chains below, sequenced in a study of regulatory T cells in long-lasting Graves disease. Time point denoted: newly diagnosed GD, antithyroid drugs for less than 3 months. PBMCs were the source of the RNA used for TCR sequencing. Investigators prepared the TCR beta libraries by applying iRepertoire HTBI primers and Arm-PCR of CDR3 regions. TCRdb reprocessed the multiplex PCR reads with MiXCR, giving one entry per CDR3 protein. This sample has roughly 350,000 distinct CDR3 sequences, with 15% to 20% found just once. The same sample was also studied in work on T cells in Graves' hyperthyroidism and ophthalmopathy.

This material consisted of peripheral blood mononuclear cells (PBMCs), taken at new diagnosis, from a patient treated with antithyroid drugs. These receptor sequences come from a woman between 18 and 30 years old with Graves disease.

Many counts were recorded for this clonotype. This chain joins TRBV28 and TRBJ1-5; D is uncertain. The germline V gene has CDR1 MDHEN and CDR2 SYDVKM. Trimming removed 0 bases at V and 0 bases at J, with 9 bases between. The CDR3 length is 16 residues. In DNA form, the CDR3 reads TGTGCCAGCAGTTTATGGAGTCCCAATAGCAATCAGCCCCAGCATTTT. It translates to CASSLWSPNSNQPQHF. The variable domain in full, completed from reference TRBV28 and TRBJ1-5, reads DVKVTQSSRYLVKRTGEKVFLECVQDMDHENMFWYRQDPGLGLRLIYFSYDVKMKEKGDIPEGYSVSREKKERFSLILESASTNQTSMYLCASSLWSPNSNQPQHFGDGTRLSIL.

This clonotype was detected many times. V gene TRBV5-1 combines with J gene TRBJ1-1; D gene uncertain. The V and J ends lost 0 bases and 2 bases respectively, with 14 bases between them. In germline, CDR1 is SGHRS, CDR2 YFSETQ. The CDR3 consists of 16 residues. This CDR3 reads CASSLASVTSNTEAFF. The CDR3 nucleotides read TGCGCCAGCAGCTTGGCTTCGGTGACATCAAACACTGAAGCTTTCTTT.

This clonotype was seen at least ten times. The chain combines TRBV28 with TRBJ1-2; a weak D match, TRBD1 (5 bases). The CDR3 loop spans 15 amino acids. V lost 3 bases to trimming and J lost 4 bases, with 15 bases between them. The V gene's germline CDR1 is MDHEN and CDR2 SYDVKM. CDR3 sequence: CASSFLGTEFYGYTF. In DNA, the CDR3 is TGTGCCAGCAGTTTCCTAGGGACGGAATTCTATGGCTACACCTTC.

As for this clonotype: A much larger clone sits a single nucleotide away, making a read error possible. This chain joins TRBV6-2 or TRBV6-3 and TRBJ2-2; 7 positions agree with TRBD2. From germline, CDR1 is MNHEY and CDR2 SVGEGT. This CDR3 comprises 13 residues. Germline trimming cut 8 bases from V and 3 bases from J; bases unmatched to any gene: 3. The CDR3 DNA follows: TGTGCCAGCGCGGGGGTTTACACCGGGGAGCTGTTTTTT. Translating gives CASAGVYTGELFF.

The chain recombines TRBV3-1 with TRBJ1-1, with D perhaps matching TRBD1 (5 bases). V dropped 4 bases and J dropped 7 bases, with 13 bases sitting between them. Germline-derived CDR1 and CDR2 are LGHDT and YNNKEL (reference sequence). The CDR3 spans 13 residues. The CDR3 here is CASSPRFQGEAFF. In DNA form, the CDR3 reads TGTGCCAGCAGCCCAAGGTTTCAGGGTGAAGCTTTCTTT.

V and J are TRBV5-1 and TRBJ2-7; TRBD1 agrees at 8 bases. There are 15 residues in the CDR3. The germline V gene encodes CDR1 SGHRS and CDR2 YFSETQ. V trimming: 2 bases; J trimming: 1 base; junction bases outside the gene matches: 5. CDR3 nucleotides: TGCGCCAGCAGCTTACTTGGACAGGGTTCCTACGAGCAGTACTTC. This translates into CASSLLGQGSYEQYF.

This clonotype was observed many times. This sequence joins TRBV7-9 and TRBJ2-2; 9 bases align to TRBD2. The V gene's germline CDR1 is SEHNR and CDR2 FQNEAQ (reference sequence). V lost 0 bases, J lost 1 base, and 0 bases stayed unmatched. CDR3 length: 16 residues. CDR3 DNA: TGTGCCAGCAGCTTAGCACTAGCGGGGAACACCGGGGAGCTGTTTTTT. This encodes CASSLALAGNTGELFF.

The sample holds many counts of this clonotype. V usage is TRBV7-3 and J usage is TRBJ1-1; D uncertain. Deletions cut 2 bases from V and 0 bases from J, with 7 bases between. CDR1 and CDR2 from the germline V gene are SGHTA and FQGTGA. This CDR3 is 14 amino acids long. CDR3 sequence reads: CASSLEPVNTEAFF. Written as DNA, the CDR3 is TGTGCCAGCAGCTTAGAACCAGTGAACACTGAAGCTTTCTTT. The complete variable domain, with remaining parts taken from reference TRBV7-3 and TRBJ1-1, reads GAGVSQTPSNKVTEKGKYVELRCDPISGHTALYWYRQSLGQGPEFLIYFQGTGAADDSGLPNDRFFAVRPEGSVSTLKIQRTERGDSAVYLCASSLEPVNTEAFFGQGTRLTVV.

This clonotype was detected many times. The chain joins TRBV30 to TRBJ1-1, with a weak D call TRBD1 (5 bases). V lost 0 bases to trimming and J lost 4 bases, with 12 bases between them. This CDR3 comprises 14 residues. Germline V CDR1 and CDR2: GTSNPN, SVGIG (reference sequence). The CDR3 loop is CAWSVTGLGTEAFF. The CDR3 DNA is TGTGCCTGGAGTGTAACAGGTTTAGGCACTGAAGCTTTCTTT.

The table lists this clonotype with many counts. The gene calls are TRBV12-5 and TRBJ2-1, with D hard to call. Germline V gene data show CDR1 as LGHNT and CDR2 as FRNRAP. V shed 0 bases and J shed 3 bases, with 15 bases lying between them. The CDR3 runs to 17 residues. The CDR3 coding sequence is TGTGCTAGTGGTTTGGTCCGAGGTCCTTTGGGCTACAATGAGCAGTTCTTC. This encodes CASGLVRGPLGYNEQFF.

This clonotype has only a few counts. J is TRBJ2-6 and V is TRBV12-3 or TRBV12-4, with 8 bases lining up with TRBD1. This CDR3 has 16 residues. The V gene end was trimmed by 5 bases and the J gene end by 2 bases; junction bases not matched to a gene: 5. CDR3 sequence: CASSAQGATGANVLTF. CDR3 coding DNA: TGTGCCAGCAGTGCCCAGGGGGCGACTGGGGCCAACGTCCTGACTTTC.

This clonotype has a count of ten or more. This chain uses TRBV6-1 with TRBJ1-2; TRBD1 aligns across 8 bases. The CDR3 is 15 residues long. Unmatched junction bases numbered 12, after V lost 6 bases and J lost 6 bases. Germline CDR1 MNHNS, CDR2 SASEGT. The CDR3 nucleotides are TGTGCCAGCAGCGCACGACGGCCAGGGGGCGATGGCTACACCTTC. Protein product: CASSARRPGGDGYTF.

The J gene is TRBJ1-5, the V gene TRBV7-9, with 9 bases fitting TRBD1. CDR3 length: 15 amino acids. CDR1 is SEHNR, CDR2 FQNEAQ, per germline (reference sequence). The V segment lost 5 bases and the J segment 1 base; nucleotides outside the gene matches: 3. CDR3 in amino acids: CASSEGTGSNQPQHF. The DNA of the CDR3 is TGTGCCAGCAGCGAGGGGACAGGGAGCAATCAGCCCCAGCATTTT.

The sample holds many counts of this clonotype. This chain joins TRBV11-2 and TRBJ2-5; 11 bases are shared with TRBD2. V lost 2 bases and J lost 3; bases outside the gene matches: 11. The CDR3 is 18 amino acids. CDR1 is SGHAT, CDR2 FQNNGV, per germline. CDR3 in amino acids: CASSLSNPSGGTKETQYF. The CDR3 DNA reads as TGTGCCAGCAGCTTATCCAATCCTAGCGGGGGGACAAAAGAGACCCAGTACTTC. The full variable domain, in which reference TRBV11-2 and TRBJ2-5 provide the parts outside the CDR3, is EAGVAQSPRYKIIEKRQSVAFWCNPISGHATLYWYQQILGQGPKLLIQFQNNGVVDDSQLPKDRFSAERLKGVDSTLKIQPAKLEDSAVYLCASSLSNPSGGTKETQYFGPGTRLLVL.

This chain uses TRBV11-2 with TRBJ2-7; possible D gene TRBD2, 6 bases. Between the trimmed V and J ends, which lost 5 bases and 3 bases, there was a span of 20 bases. The CDR3 has 16 residues. Germline V gives CDR1 SGHAT, CDR2 FQNNGV. The CDR3 DNA reads TGTGCCAGCAGCCTACTACGTGGGGCGGGGATCTACGAGCAGTACTTC. As protein: CASSLLRGAGIYEQYF. Supplemented by reference TRBV11-2 and TRBJ2-7, the full variable domain reads EAGVAQSPRYKIIEKRQSVAFWCNPISGHATLYWYQQILGQGPKLLIQFQNNGVVDDSQLPKDRFSAERLKGVDSTLKIQPAKLEDSAVYLCASSLLRGAGIYEQYFGPGTRLTVT.

A word on this clonotype: Possible read error: a much larger clone is one base away. The chain combines TRBV2 with TRBJ1-1, with 8 bases that match TRBD1. J was trimmed by 3 bases and V by 10 bases; bases with no gene match: 7. Germline V gene lookup returns CDR1 SNHLY and CDR2 FYNNEI. This CDR3 has 13 residues. The chain's CDR3 is CATPRGRDTEAFF. DNA for the CDR3: TGTGCCACCCCCAGGGGGCGAGACACTGAAGCTTTCTTT.

The chain combines TRBV6-1 with TRBJ2-3, with 8 bases that match TRBD2. There are 16 residues in the CDR3. J was trimmed by 4 bases and V by 6 bases; bases with no gene match: 12. Looked up from germline, CDR1 is MNHNS and CDR2 is SASEGT. In DNA, the CDR3 is TGTGCCAGCAGACCGTCGGGGACTAGTTGGGCAGATACGCAGTATTTT. Translated: CASRPSGTSWADTQYF.

This clonotype was recorded at least ten times. The genes are TRBV11-2 and TRBJ2-3; TRBD1 aligns across 8 bases. Unmatched junction bases numbered 5, after V lost 2 bases and J lost 7 bases. This CDR3 spans 14 amino acids. CDR1 is SGHAT and CDR2 is FQNNGV in the germline V gene. The CDR3 is CASSLIRDRHTQYF. The CDR3 nucleotides read TGTGCCAGCAGCTTAATTAGGGACAGGCATACGCAGTATTTT.

Many counts were recorded for this clonotype. The chain couples TRBV27 to TRBJ2-7; TRBD1 matches 7 bases. CDR1 is MNHEY, CDR2 SMNVEV, per germline (reference sequence). V gave up 4 bases and J gave up 6 bases; unmatched junction bases: 9. The CDR3 covers 14 residues. The DNA for the CDR3 is TGTGCCAGCAGTTCCCTGACAGGGCCCTCCGAGCAGTACTTC. Amino acids: CASSSLTGPSEQYF.

This clonotype has a count of ten or more. The chain carries TRBV6-1 and TRBJ2-2; D ambiguous. The CDR3 extends over 15 amino acids. The germline CDR1 and CDR2 sequences are MNHNS and SASEGT. The V gene lost 4 bases and the J gene lost 3 bases, with 12 bases spanning the gap. The CDR3 loop reads CASSVTRSYTGELFF. CDR3 sequence (DNA): TGTGCCAGCAGTGTCACAAGATCTTACACCGGGGAGCTGTTTTTT.

This clonotype showed up many times. The genes are TRBV20-1 and TRBJ2-5, with D tentatively TRBD2 (7 bases). V shed 6 bases and J shed 4 bases, with 15 bases lying between them. CDR1 is DFQATT and CDR2 is SNEGSKA in the germline V gene (reference sequence). The CDR3 runs to 13 residues. The CDR3 bases are TGCAGTGCAGGGGGAGGGCCGGGAGAGACCCAGTACTTC. Translated, it gives CSAGGGPGETQYF.

In this sample, this clonotype turned up a few times. The chain links TRBV29-1 to TRBJ2-1; 11 nucleotides agree with TRBD2. Germline V lookup: CDR1 SQVTM, CDR2 ANQGSEA. This CDR3 region has 14 residues. Trimming took 3 bases from V and 2 from J; bases not matched to a gene: 0. The CDR3 reads CSVEGLAAYNEQFF. DNA for the CDR3: TGCAGCGTTGAGGGACTAGCGGCCTACAATGAGCAGTTCTTC.

At least ten counts were recorded for this clonotype. This chain uses TRBV3-1 with TRBJ1-4, with 9 bases that match TRBD1. The CDR3 spans 15 residues. Germline loops: CDR1 LGHDT, CDR2 YNNKEL (reference sequence). V gave up 0 bases and J gave up 8 bases; unmatched junction bases: 4. In DNA form, the CDR3 reads TGTGCCAGCAGCCAAGATGGGACAGGGTACGAAAAACTGTTTTTT. It yields the protein CASSQDGTGYEKLFF. Filled out from reference TRBV3-1 and TRBJ1-4, the complete variable domain reads DTAVSQTPKYLVTQMGNDKSIKCEQNLGHDTMYWYKQDSKKFLKIMFSYNNKELIINETVPNRFSPKSPDKAHLNLHINSLELGDSAVYFCASSQDGTGYEKLFFGSGTQLSVL.

Written as DNA, the CDR3 is TGCAGCGTTGAAGATGGGACAGGGAACTACGAGCAGTACTTC. It specifies CSVEDGTGNYEQYF. The V and J genes are TRBV29-1 and TRBJ2-7, with 9 bases matching TRBD1. The J segment lost 3 bases and the V segment lost 0 bases, leaving 3 bases of the junction unmatched. CDR1 is SQVTM and CDR2 is ANQGSEA in the germline V gene. The CDR3 length is 14 residues.

A word on this clonotype: The junction departs from germline at one end; a sequencing error may be responsible. CDR3 protein: CVSSFLAGGGDEQFF. CDR3 bases: TGTGTCAGCAGCTTCTTAGCGGGAGGGGGCGATGAGCAGTTCTTC. The gene calls are TRBV6-1 and TRBJ2-1; TRBD2 matches 11 bases. Per the germline V gene, CDR1 is MNHNS and CDR2 is SASEGT. The CDR3 is 15 residues long.

Ten or more counts support this clonotype. The chain is built from TRBV3-1 and TRBJ2-5; 7 positions match TRBD1. Looked up from germline, CDR1 is LGHDT and CDR2 is YNNKEL (reference sequence). The junction had 10 bases not matched to a gene; V was cut back by 1 base and J by 5 bases. The CDR3 spans 16 residues. The CDR3 protein is CASSQAIFNRGETQYF. The CDR3 DNA follows: TGTGCCAGCAGCCAAGCGATATTTAACAGGGGCGAGACCCAGTACTTC.

This clonotype was seen a few times. The chain carries TRBV24-1 and TRBJ1-2; D is ambiguous. This CDR3 has 16 residues. CDR1 and CDR2 (germline): KGHDR, SFDVKD. Trimming stripped 3 bases from V and 4 bases from J, with 17 bases between. The CDR3, as DNA: TGTGCCACCAGTGATGGGGATCCTTCCCTGACCTATGGCTACACCTTC. This encodes CATSDGDPSLTYGYTF.

This clonotype appeared many times. The chain employs TRBV5-1 and TRBJ2-7, with D possibly TRBD2 on 5 matching bases. V was clipped by 0 bases and J by 4 bases, with 14 bases between them. The CDR3 has 15 amino acids. Germline CDR1 SGHRS, CDR2 YFSETQ. This chain's CDR3 is CASSLETGMGYEQYF. The CDR3, as DNA: TGCGCCAGCAGCTTGGAAACGGGAATGGGATACGAGCAGTACTTC.